Shown below are 21 T cell receptor beta chains from a single sample sequenced in a study of beta chain features in type 1 diabetes. Study outcomes and limitations: People with Type 1 diabetes carried modestly yet significantly shorter TCRB CDR3s in all four CD4+ subsets.

Expressed TCRB transcripts were sequenced after all isolated RNA was converted to cDNA. Sequencing used immunoSEQ multiplex PCR; TCRdb keeps in-frame clones, though not all of them. The repertoire includes approximately 170,000 clones, around 8% of them detected once, and approximately 0.87% sits in the top ten. Their target antigens are unknown. The specimen was central memory CD4+ T cells from blood. The receptors originated from a woman aged 40 to 55 with type 1 diabetes.

The chain has TRBV6-5 and TRBJ1-5, with a possible D match to TRBD1 (5 bases). The CDR3 has 14 residues. Germline lookup yields CDR1 MNHEY and CDR2 SVGAGI. V shed 0 bases and J shed 7 bases, with 10 bases lying between them. The DNA for the CDR3 is TGTGCCAGCAGTTACTCTGGGGCTCGGCAGCCCCAGCATTTT. Protein product: CASSYSGARQPQHF.

This clone was counted a few times. V usage is TRBV2 and J usage is TRBJ1-5; D not resolved. The CDR3 consists of 13 residues. Trimming stripped 7 bases from V and 4 bases from J, with 11 bases between. Germline V CDR1 and CDR2: SNHLY, FYNNEI. The CDR3 nucleotides read TGTGCCAGCATGCGGGTACTGAATCAGCCCCAGCATTTT. This codes for CASMRVLNQPQHF.

The gene calls are TRBV18 and TRBJ2-1; TRBD1 agrees at 8 bases. The CDR3 is 15 amino acids. Germline CDR1 is KGHSH and CDR2 is LQKENI. Trimming cost V 6 bases and J 3 bases; bases outside gene matches: 7. CDR3 DNA sequence: TGTGCCAGCTCGCAAGGACAGGGCGACTACAATGAGCAGTTCTTC. Amino acids: CASSQGQGDYNEQFF.

V and J are TRBV29-1 and TRBJ2-2, with D unresolved. CDR3 size: 12 residues. Germline CDR1 reads SQVTM; CDR2 reads ANQGSEA. Between the trimmed V and J ends, which lost 4 bases and 6 bases, there was a span of 9 bases. The CDR3 DNA sequence: TGCAGCGTTGTATTAGTTTCCGGGGAGCTGTTTTTT. Encoded protein: CSVVLVSGELFF.

This clone was recorded a few times. The rearrangement links TRBV29-1 to TRBJ1-1; 7 bases line up with TRBD1. Germline V CDR1 and CDR2: SQVTM, ANQGSEA. With V trimmed by 3 bases and J by 4 bases, 11 bases remained unmatched. This CDR3 comprises 15 residues. The CDR3 is CSVDPLRGMGTEAFF. The CDR3 bases are TGCAGCGTTGATCCACTCAGGGGGATGGGCACTGAAGCTTTCTTT.

J is TRBJ2-5 and V is TRBV4-1; weak D call: TRBD1 (6 bases). This CDR3 spans 14 amino acids. V was pared by 7 bases and J by 1 base, with 13 bases between. Germline values: CDR1 MGHRA, CDR2 YSYEKL. The CDR3: CASNEGDIQETQYF. CDR3 DNA: TGCGCCAGCAACGAGGGGGACATCCAAGAGACCCAGTACTTC.

The chain employs TRBV29-1 and TRBJ1-2; 7 bases are shared with TRBD1. The CDR3 contains 12 residues. V shed 7 bases, J shed 3 bases, and the junction held 5 bases outside the gene matches. In germline, CDR1 is SQVTM, CDR2 ANQGSEA. For the CDR3, the DNA is TGCAGCGGCATCAGGGGGGACTATGGCTACACCTTC. Translating it yields CSGIRGDYGYTF. The full variable domain, with the rest looked up from reference TRBV29-1 and TRBJ1-2, is SAVISQKPSRDICQRGTSLTIQCQVDSQVTMMFWYRQQPGQSLTLIATANQGSEATYESGFVIDKFPISRPNLTFSTLTVSNMSPEDSSIYLCSGIRGDYGYTFGSGTRLTVV.

This clone was counted between two and nine times. J is TRBJ2-7 and V is TRBV11-1, with D tentatively TRBD1 (6 bases). Germline values: CDR1 SGHAT, CDR2 FQDESV (reference sequence). The V gene lost 5 bases and the J gene lost 0 bases, with 14 bases spanning the gap. The CDR3 loop spans 15 amino acids. The CDR3 bases are TGTGCCAGCAGCCGATCCCGGGACACCTCCTACGAGCAGTACTTC. Protein sequence: CASSRSRDTSYEQYF.

Only a few counts were recorded for this clone. The chain is built from TRBV11-1 and TRBJ2-1; TRBD2 matches 7 bases. Unmatched junction bases numbered 9, after V lost 4 bases and J lost 6 bases. The CDR3 is 15 residues long. Per germline, CDR1 SGHAT and CDR2 FQDESV (reference sequence). The CDR3 bases are TGTGCCAGCAGCTCCCTGGGAGGGGCCGTCAATGAGCAGTTCTTC. Protein product: CASSSLGGAVNEQFF.

V gene TRBV19 combines with J gene TRBJ1-5, with D possibly TRBD1 on 6 matching bases. Trimming took off 5 bases at V and 0 bases at J, with 14 bases between the two ends. The V gene's germline CDR1 is LNHDA and CDR2 SQIVND (reference sequence). This CDR3 contains 16 residues. CDR3 in DNA: TGTGCCAGTAGTGCTGGACAGACCATTAGCAATCAGCCCCAGCATTTT. Protein: CASSAGQTISNQPQHF.

This clone was seen a handful of times. V gene TRBV6-1 combines with J gene TRBJ1-2; D possibly corresponds to TRBD1 (6 bases). The CDR3 spans 16 residues. CDR1 is MNHNS and CDR2 is SASEGT in the germline V gene. V gave up 4 bases and J gave up 5 bases, with 20 bases separating them. The CDR3 sequence: CASSGGTAGVSYGYTF. In nucleotides, the CDR3 is TGTGCCAGCAGTGGAGGGACGGCAGGGGTGTCTTATGGCTACACCTTC.

Only a few counts were recorded for this clone. This chain uses TRBV30 with TRBJ2-5; 8 bases are shared with TRBD1. Germline V gene lookup returns CDR1 GTSNPN and CDR2 SVGIG (reference sequence). V lost 2 bases to trimming and J lost 4 bases; unmatched junction nucleotides: 3. The CDR3 is 13 residues long. CDR3 nucleotide sequence: TGTGCCTGGAGTAGGACAGGGCGAGAGACCCAGTACTTC. This encodes CAWSRTGRETQYF.

Of note for this clone: The same CDR3 can be traced to other DNA sequences in this sample. The chain combines TRBV5-1 with TRBJ1-6; D unresolved. CDR3 length: 13 residues. The V gene lost 4 bases and the J gene lost 8 bases, with 10 bases spanning the gap. Germline V gene sequence: CDR1 SGHRS, CDR2 YFSETQ. CDR3 protein: CASSGLLDSPLHF. In nucleotides, the CDR3 is TGCGCCAGCAGCGGCCTTCTTGATTCACCCCTCCACTTT.

In this sample, this clone turned up a few times. J is TRBJ1-1 and V is TRBV6-4; unclear D gene. Germline values: CDR1 MRHNA, CDR2 SNTAGT. Trimming stripped 3 bases from V and 1 base from J, with 6 bases between. The length of the CDR3 is 13 residues. CDR3 sequence: CASSEQRNTEAFF. The CDR3 DNA is TGTGCCAGCAGTGAACAGAGGAACACTGAAGCTTTCTTT.

This chain joins TRBV15 and TRBJ1-5; a weak D match, TRBD1 (5 bases). The CDR3 totals 16 residues. Trimming took off 2 bases at V and 0 bases at J, with 11 bases between the two ends. Germline CDR1 reads LNHNV; CDR2 reads YYDKDF (reference sequence). CDR3 coding DNA: TGTGCCACCAGCAGACCCAGGGTTAGTAGCAATCAGCCCCAGCATTTT. As protein: CATSRPRVSSNQPQHF.

For the CDR3, the DNA is TGTGCCATCAGTGAGTCGAGGGGGGGCAGTGGATCCTACGAGCAGTACTTC. The encoded protein is CAISESRGGSGSYEQYF. This chain links TRBV10-3 with TRBJ2-7; D may be TRBD2 (7 bases). V shed 0 bases and J shed 1 base, with 16 bases lying between them. The CDR3 is made up of 17 amino acids. Germline CDR1 is ENHRY and CDR2 is SYGVKD.

J is TRBJ1-1 and V is TRBV11-2; 7 nucleotides agree with TRBD1. V trimming: 5 bases; J trimming: 4 bases; junction bases outside the gene matches: 10. CDR1 SGHAT and CDR2 FQNNGV come from the germline V gene. The CDR3 contains 15 residues. CDR3 amino acids: CASSAPDRAGTEAFF. DNA for the CDR3: TGTGCCAGCAGCGCCCCCGACAGGGCGGGCACTGAAGCTTTCTTT.

The chain uses TRBV4-1 and TRBJ1-5; tentatively, D is TRBD1 (5 bases). The V end lost 5 bases, the J end lost 5 bases, and 10 bases lay between the germline ends. CDR1 and CDR2 (germline): MGHRA, YSYEKL. This CDR3 comprises 13 residues. The CDR3 DNA follows: TGCGCCAGCAGCTCCTGGGGGGATCAGCCCCAGCATTTT. It is translated as CASSSWGDQPQHF.

This clone has a handful of counts. The rearrangement uses TRBV6-5 and TRBJ1-2, with D unclear. V was clipped by 0 bases and J by 6 bases, with 14 bases between them. This CDR3 is 15 amino acids long. CDR1 and CDR2 (germline): MNHEY, SVGAGI. The CDR3 region is CASSYSERTSHGYTF. CDR3 in DNA: TGTGCCAGCAGTTACTCGGAACGGACTTCGCATGGCTACACCTTC.

CDR3 nucleotides: TGTGCCAGCACCGGGTACTACGAGCAGTACTTC. Amino acids: CASTGYYEQYF. The chain joins TRBV28 to TRBJ2-7; D is undetermined. Germline V gene lookup returns CDR1 MDHEN and CDR2 SYDVKM. This CDR3 spans 11 amino acids. V was shortened by 7 bases and J by 3 bases, with 7 bases between the two germline ends.

J is TRBJ2-5 and V is TRBV29-1, with D unresolved. The germline V gene encodes CDR1 SQVTM and CDR2 ANQGSEA. V lost 3 bases to trimming and J lost 10 bases, with 15 bases between them. The CDR3 is 12 residues long. CDR3 residues: CSVEKAQRYQYF. CDR3 sequence (DNA): TGCAGCGTTGAGAAGGCCCAGAGGTACCAGTACTTC.